A selection of T cell receptor beta chains follows, all from one sample in a study of HIV-infected patients and healthy controls. MiXCR, applied by TCRdb to the 5' RACE reads, yields one record per CDR3 protein. The profile shows some 4,800 distinct CDR3 sequences, over 4.5% of them singletons. This specimen consisted of blood, obtained during antiretroviral therapy. The receptors originated from an adult with HIV infection. Both conserved end residues are part of each CDR3. Fields, in order: clone size, V gene, J gene, D gene, CDR3 DNA, CDR3 protein. The D gene is left open where the match is weak. Where a row states a size, it is once, few, many or the class of an expanded clone; other rows omit it.

abundance: many
v_gene: TRBV7-7
j_gene: TRBJ2-3
d_gene: TRBD2
CDR3nt: TGTGCTAGCAGCTCGGGGGGTACGCAGTATTTT
CDR3aa: CASSSGGTQYF

abundance: medium-sized
v_gene: TRBV6-5
j_gene: TRBJ1-5
d_gene: -
CDR3nt: TGTGCCAGCAGCTCCAACCGCAATCAGCCCCAGCATTTT
CDR3aa: CASSSNRNQPQHF

abundance: many
v_gene: TRBV7-9
j_gene: TRBJ2-1
d_gene: -
CDR3nt: TGTGCCAGCAGCTTACCCCCACCGAGTGAGCAGTTCTTC
CDR3aa: CASSLPPPSEQFF

abundance: medium-sized
v_gene: TRBV6-6
j_gene: TRBJ2-1
d_gene: TRBD2
CDR3nt: TGTGCCAGCAGACGGACTAGCGGGAGAGATCCAAATGAGCAGTTCTTC
CDR3aa: CASRRTSGRDPNEQFF

abundance: -
v_gene: TRBV7-8
j_gene: TRBJ2-7
d_gene: -
CDR3nt: TGTGCCAGCAGCTTAGGTGGGGTTGACAGCTCCTACGAGCAGTACTTC
CDR3aa: CASSLGGVDSSYEQYF

abundance: medium-sized
v_gene: TRBV4-2
j_gene: TRBJ1-3
d_gene: -
CDR3nt: TGTGCCAGCAGCCAAGAAATAGGACGTAAGAATCTTGCTGGAAACACCATATATTTT
CDR3aa: CASSQEIGRKNLAGNTIYF

abundance: many
v_gene: TRBV5-1
j_gene: TRBJ2-7
d_gene: TRBD1
CDR3nt: TGCGCCAGCAGCTTGGCCGGGACAGGGACCGGCGAGCAGTACTTC
CDR3aa: CASSLAGTGTGEQYF

abundance: few
v_gene: TRBV7-9
j_gene: TRBJ1-4
d_gene: TRBD1
CDR3nt: TGTGCCAGCAGCTTATTATGGGACAGTAATGAAAAACTGTTTTTT
CDR3aa: CASSLLWDSNEKLFF

abundance: -
v_gene: TRBV5-5
j_gene: TRBJ1-2
d_gene: -
CDR3nt: TGTGCCAGCAGCGCCTCCCCGGACGGACGAACAAACTATGGCTACACCTTC
CDR3aa: CASSASPDGRTNYGYTF

abundance: -
v_gene: TRBV5-1
j_gene: TRBJ1-4
d_gene: -
CDR3nt: TGCGCCAGCAGCTTGAACGGGGCCAGCTCTAATGAAAAACTGTTTTTT
CDR3aa: CASSLNGASSNEKLFF

abundance: many
v_gene: TRBV19
j_gene: TRBJ1-5
d_gene: TRBD1
CDR3nt: TGTGCCAGTAGGGGGGGACAGCCTCAGCCCCAGCATTTT
CDR3aa: CASRGGQPQPQHF

abundance: medium-sized
v_gene: TRBV4-1
j_gene: TRBJ1-1
d_gene: -
CDR3nt: TGCGCCAGCAGCCGAGGGACCGGTGAAGCTTTCTTT
CDR3aa: CASSRGTGEAFF

abundance: many
v_gene: TRBV5-1
j_gene: TRBJ2-1
d_gene: TRBD2
CDR3nt: TGCGCCAGCAGCTTGGGAGGGACTAGCGGGACCACAGTTTATGAGCAGTTCTTC
CDR3aa: CASSLGGTSGTTVYEQFF

abundance: many
v_gene: TRBV2
j_gene: TRBJ2-3
d_gene: -
CDR3nt: TGTGCCAGCAGTGAAGTTAGGCGGGAAGGGCCGGATACGCAGTATTTT
CDR3aa: CASSEVRREGPDTQYF

abundance: medium-sized
v_gene: TRBV29-1
j_gene: TRBJ2-6
d_gene: -
CDR3nt: TGCAGCGTCAGCCCGGGACCCCTTATGTCTGGGGCCAACGTCCTGACTTTC
CDR3aa: CSVSPGPLMSGANVLTF

abundance: few
v_gene: TRBV2
j_gene: TRBJ2-1
d_gene: -
CDR3nt: TGTGCCAGCACCCTCCTGCAAGAGCAGTTCTTC
CDR3aa: CASTLLQEQFF

abundance: many
v_gene: TRBV10-3
j_gene: TRBJ1-1
d_gene: TRBD1
CDR3nt: TGTGCCATCAGCGACGATGGGACAGGGAAGACTGAAGCTTTCTTT
CDR3aa: CAISDDGTGKTEAFF

abundance: many
v_gene: TRBV12-3/TRBV12-4
j_gene: TRBJ1-2
d_gene: TRBD1
CDR3nt: TGTGCCAGCAGTTTGACAGGGCCTAACTATGGCTACACCTTC
CDR3aa: CASSLTGPNYGYTF

abundance: -
v_gene: TRBV28
j_gene: TRBJ1-6
d_gene: -
CDR3nt: TGTGCCAGCAGTTTTGTGGGTTCTGGGGCCTATAATTCACCCCTCCACTTT
CDR3aa: CASSFVGSGAYNSPLHF

abundance: many
v_gene: TRBV28
j_gene: TRBJ1-5
d_gene: -
CDR3nt: TGTGCCAGCAGTTTAGGTCAGCCCCAGCATTTT
CDR3aa: CASSLGQPQHF

abundance: medium-sized
v_gene: TRBV7-2
j_gene: TRBJ2-3
d_gene: TRBD1
CDR3nt: TGTGCCAGCAGCCCCCAGGGACAGGGCATCACAGATACGCAGTATTTT
CDR3aa: CASSPQGQGITDTQYF

abundance: few
v_gene: TRBV28
j_gene: TRBJ2-1
d_gene: TRBD2
CDR3nt: TGTGCCAGCAGTCTCGGGACTAGCGGTGAGCAGTTCTTC
CDR3aa: CASSLGTSGEQFF

abundance: many
v_gene: TRBV5-1
j_gene: TRBJ1-1
d_gene: -
CDR3nt: TGCGCCAGCAGCCCCGCTGGCGGGTACACTGAAGCTTTCTTT
CDR3aa: CASSPAGGYTEAFF

abundance: medium-sized
v_gene: TRBV6-6
j_gene: TRBJ1-1
d_gene: -
CDR3nt: TGTGCCAGCGACGGACACGCTGAAGCTTTCTTT
CDR3aa: CASDGHAEAFF

abundance: -
v_gene: TRBV6-5
j_gene: TRBJ1-1
d_gene: -
CDR3nt: TGTGCCAGCAGTACTCCGGGGCTTGAAGCTTTCTTT
CDR3aa: CASSTPGLEAFF

abundance: many
v_gene: TRBV20-1
j_gene: TRBJ1-2
d_gene: -
CDR3nt: TGCAGTGCTAGAGTCCCAGGCGATGGCTACACCTTC
CDR3aa: CSARVPGDGYTF

abundance: many
v_gene: TRBV2
j_gene: TRBJ1-2
d_gene: -
CDR3nt: TGTGCCAGCAGGGGGGGGTCGAGTGGTGGCTACACCTTC
CDR3aa: CASRGGSSGGYTF

abundance: -
v_gene: TRBV20-1
j_gene: TRBJ2-7
d_gene: TRBD2
CDR3nt: TGCAGTGCTAGAGGCCTCTCCTTAGCGGGGGGGCCCTCCGAGCACGAGCAGTACTTC
CDR3aa: CSARGLSLAGGPSEHEQYF

abundance: many
v_gene: TRBV6-2/TRBV6-3
j_gene: TRBJ2-1
d_gene: TRBD2
CDR3nt: TGTGCCAGCTGGGGGGGGGAGTCCTACAATGAGCAGTTCTTC
CDR3aa: CASWGGESYNEQFF

abundance: medium-sized
v_gene: TRBV7-9
j_gene: TRBJ2-1
d_gene: -
CDR3nt: TGTGCCAGCAGCTCTAGGGGTGAGCAGTTCTTC
CDR3aa: CASSSRGEQFF